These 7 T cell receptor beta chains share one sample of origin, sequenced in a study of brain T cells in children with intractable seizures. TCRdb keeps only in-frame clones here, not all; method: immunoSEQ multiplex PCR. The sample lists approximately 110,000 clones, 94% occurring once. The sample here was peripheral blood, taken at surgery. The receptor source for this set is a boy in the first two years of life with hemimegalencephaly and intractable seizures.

Here the CDR3 DNA reads TGTGCCAGCAGTGACCCGCCCATTCCTAATGAAAAACTGTTTTTT. It specifies CASSDPPIPNEKLFF. This chain links TRBV6-4 with TRBJ1-4, with no clear D. The ends were cut back, 2 bases at V and 3 bases at J, with 10 bases in the middle. This CDR3 has 15 amino acids. Germline CDR1 is MRHNA and CDR2 is SNTAGT.

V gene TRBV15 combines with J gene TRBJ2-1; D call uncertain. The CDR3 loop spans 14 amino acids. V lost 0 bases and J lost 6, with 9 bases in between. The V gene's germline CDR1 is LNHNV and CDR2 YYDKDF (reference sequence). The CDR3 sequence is CATSRDGYSNEQFF. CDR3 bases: TGTGCCACCAGCAGAGACGGCTACTCCAATGAGCAGTTCTTC. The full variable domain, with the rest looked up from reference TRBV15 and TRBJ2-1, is DAMVIQNPRYQVTQFGKPVTLSCSQTLNHNVMYWYQQKSSQAPKLLFHYYDKDFNNEADTPDNFQSRRPNTSFCFLDIRSPGLGDTAMYLCATSRDGYSNEQFFGPGTRLTVL.

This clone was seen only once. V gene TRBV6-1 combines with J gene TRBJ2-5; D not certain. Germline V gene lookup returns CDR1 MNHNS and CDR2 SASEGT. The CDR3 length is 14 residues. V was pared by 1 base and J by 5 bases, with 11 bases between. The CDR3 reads CASSEGVGVETQYF. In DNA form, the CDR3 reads TGTGCCAGCAGTGAAGGAGTTGGAGTCGAGACCCAGTACTTC.

CDR3 nucleotide sequence: TGTGCCAGCAGTGAGCGGCAGGGGGGTGAAAAACTGTTTTTT. Translation gives CASSERQGGEKLFF. V gene TRBV2 combines with J gene TRBJ1-4; 7 bases are a match to TRBD1. This CDR3 has 14 residues. Germline V lookup: CDR1 SNHLY, CDR2 FYNNEI. After removal of 3 bases from V and 7 bases from J, the junction contained 5 bases not matched to a gene.

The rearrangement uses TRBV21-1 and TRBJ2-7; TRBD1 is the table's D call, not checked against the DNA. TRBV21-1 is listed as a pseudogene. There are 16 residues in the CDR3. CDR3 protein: CASSKVRTGSSYEQYF. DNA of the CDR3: TGTGCCAGCAGCAAAGTTCGGACAGGGTCTAGCTACGAGCAGTACTTC.

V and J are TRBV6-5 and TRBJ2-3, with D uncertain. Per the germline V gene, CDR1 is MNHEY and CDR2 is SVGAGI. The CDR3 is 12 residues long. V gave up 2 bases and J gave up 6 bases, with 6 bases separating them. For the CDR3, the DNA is TGTGCCAGCAGTTACGGTTCGGATACGCAGTATTTT. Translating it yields CASSYGSDTQYF.

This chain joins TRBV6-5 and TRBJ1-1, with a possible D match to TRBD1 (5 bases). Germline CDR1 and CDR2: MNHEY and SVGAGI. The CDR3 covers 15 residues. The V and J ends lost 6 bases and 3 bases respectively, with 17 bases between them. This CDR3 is CASRAMQGAYTEAFF. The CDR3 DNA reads TGTGCCAGCAGAGCGATGCAGGGTGCGTACACTGAAGCTTTCTTT.